These 28 T cell receptor beta chains were all obtained from the same sample, sequenced in a study of blood T cell repertoires in COVID-19. Libraries were prepared by immunoSEQ multiplex PCR; TCRdb keeps only in-frame clonotypes and omits some of them. Of fewer than 400,000 clones listed, 85% were seen once; the top ten hold under 4%. The sequenced sample was peripheral blood. All receptors come from a woman aged 18-29 years with acute or convalescent COVID-19.

The gene calls are TRBV7-9 and TRBJ1-2, with no clear D. This CDR3 has 14 residues. Germline V gives CDR1 SEHNR, CDR2 FQNEAQ (reference sequence). Trimming took off 5 bases at V and 6 bases at J, with 16 bases between the two ends. The CDR3 coding sequence is TGTGCCAGCAGCCTCGCAAAGGGAGTGGATGGCTACACCTTC. Its protein product is CASSLAKGVDGYTF.

In DNA form, the CDR3 reads TGTGCCAGCAGCCTTTTTTCCGACAGCTATAGCAATCAGCCCCAGCATTTT. Protein: CASSLFSDSYSNQPQHF. The chain joins TRBV5-6 to TRBJ1-5; D may be TRBD1 (5 bases). The V and J ends lost 4 bases and 0 bases respectively, with 17 bases between them. Germline loops: CDR1 SGHDT, CDR2 YYEEEE. This CDR3 contains 17 residues.

The chain uses TRBV6-5 and TRBJ2-1; 9 bases agree with TRBD1. The ends lost 6 bases at V and 6 bases at J; junction bases unmatched: 6. This CDR3 region has 14 residues. Germline V CDR1 and CDR2: MNHEY, SVGAGI. CDR3 amino acids: CASSLRQGGNEQFF. CDR3 DNA: TGTGCCAGCAGCCTTAGACAGGGGGGCAATGAGCAGTTCTTC.

This clone was detected only once. The gene calls are TRBV6-6 and TRBJ1-1; possible D gene TRBD1, 5 bases. From germline, CDR1 is MNHNY and CDR2 SVGAGI (reference sequence). V lost 10 bases to trimming and J lost 7 bases, with 16 bases between them. CDR3 length: 12 amino acids. The CDR3 region has the DNA TGTGCCACCTCAGCAGGGACTTTTGAAGCTTTCTTT. Its translation is CATSAGTFEAFF.

The genes are TRBV7-9 and TRBJ1-4, with TRBD1 identical over 7 bases. This CDR3 is 15 amino acids long. From germline, CDR1 is SEHNR and CDR2 FQNEAQ (reference sequence). Losses at the gene ends were 1 base for V and 5 bases for J; bases not matched to a gene: 4. CDR3 DNA: TGTGCCAGCAGCTTAGGACAGGGAAGGAATGAAAAACTGTTTTTT. Residues: CASSLGQGRNEKLFF.

CDR3 nucleotide sequence: TGTGCCAGCAGCTTTATTACCAGCGGGCCGACCTACGAGCAGTACTTC. It is translated as CASSFITSGPTYEQYF. The chain links TRBV11-2 to TRBJ2-7, with a possible D match to TRBD2 (6 bases). Trimming shortened V by 3 bases and J by 2 bases, and 17 bases separated the two germline ends. CDR3 length equals 16 residues. Germline V gives CDR1 SGHAT, CDR2 FQNNGV.

The rearrangement uses TRBV7-6 and TRBJ1-1, with 10 bases fitting TRBD1. This CDR3 is built from 16 residues. J was trimmed by 4 bases and V by 1 base; bases with no gene match: 6. CDR1 is SGHVS and CDR2 is FNYEAQ in the germline V gene. CDR3 amino acids: CASSLGQGAESTEAFF. The CDR3 bases are TGTGCCAGCAGCTTAGGACAGGGGGCCGAGAGCACTGAAGCTTTCTTT.

This clone was seen only a few times. The chain couples TRBV3-1 (or the pseudogene TRBV3-2) to TRBJ1-4; possible D gene TRBD1, 5 bases. Germline values: CDR1 LGHDT, CDR2 YNNKEL (reference sequence). The V gene lost 4 bases and the J gene lost 2 bases, with 8 bases spanning the gap. This CDR3 is built from 14 residues. CDR3 sequence (DNA): TGTGCCAGCAGCCGGGGGGGTACTAATGAAAAACTGTTTTTT. Translated: CASSRGGTNEKLFF.

With regard to this clone: Other DNA sequences within the sample encode an identical CDR3. This rearrangement joins TRBV19 to TRBJ1-6; 7 bases are shared with TRBD1. After removal of 5 bases from V and 6 bases from J, the junction contained 4 bases not matched to a gene. Germline V lookup: CDR1 LNHDA, CDR2 SQIVND (reference sequence). This CDR3 spans 14 amino acids. For the CDR3, the DNA is TGTGCCAGTAGTGTTACAGGGGTTAATTCACCCCTCCACTTT. Encoded protein: CASSVTGVNSPLHF.

The rearrangement joins TRBV12-3 or TRBV12-4 to TRBJ1-2; D is perhaps TRBD1 (6 bases). Trimming shortened V by 6 bases and J by 6 bases, and 14 bases separated the two germline ends. The CDR3 contains 13 residues. Written as DNA, the CDR3 is TGTGCCAGCAGCTTACAGGGTTTACATGGCTACACCTTC. It codes for CASSLQGLHGYTF.

The chain couples TRBV4-1 to TRBJ1-1; D not certain. The germline gives CDR1 MGHRA, CDR2 YSYEKL. The CDR3 runs 13 residues. Trimming removed 4 bases from V and 0 bases from J, with 6 bases in between. CDR3 loop: CASSPEMNTEAFF. In DNA form, the CDR3 reads TGCGCCAGCAGCCCCGAGATGAACACTGAAGCTTTCTTT.

The chain uses TRBV19 and TRBJ2-2, with 7 bases fitting TRBD1. CDR1 is LNHDA, CDR2 SQIVND, per germline (reference sequence). With V trimmed by 6 bases and J by 6 bases, 4 bases remained unmatched. CDR3 length equals 13 residues. CDR3 coding DNA: TGTGCCAGTAGCCCCCAGGGGGCCGGGGAGCTGTTTTTT. Its protein is CASSPQGAGELFF. Complete variable domain (other parts from reference TRBV19 and TRBJ2-2): DGGITQSPKYLFRKEGQNVTLSCEQNLNHDAMYWYRQDPGQGLRLIYYSQIVNDFQKGDIAEGYSVSREKKESFPLTVTSAQKNPTAFYLCASSPQGAGELFFGEGSRLTVL.

The chain has TRBV30 and TRBJ2-2; 9 bases are shared with TRBD1. V was pared by 0 bases and J by 6 bases, with 5 bases of the junction left unmatched. CDR3 size: 15 residues. Germline-derived CDR1 and CDR2 are GTSNPN and SVGIG (reference sequence). DNA of the CDR3: TGTGCCTGGAGTGTTAACAGGGGGCGGGCCGGGGAGCTGTTTTTT. It encodes CAWSVNRGRAGELFF. Full variable domain (rest looked up from reference TRBV30 and TRBJ2-2): SQTIHQWPATLVQPVGSPLSLECTVEGTSNPNLYWYRQAAGRGLQLLFYSVGIGQISSEVPQNLSASRPQDRQFILSSKKLLLSDSGFYLCAWSVNRGRAGELFFGEGSRLTVL.

The CDR3 coding sequence is TGTGCCAGTAGTAGGCTCCAGGGGGCCCCCCAGGGTTCTGCCAACTATGGCTACACCTTC. This gives the protein CASSRLQGAPQGSANYGYTF. The V call is TRBV19, the J call TRBJ1-2; 8 bases match TRBD1. Unmatched junction bases numbered 21, after V lost 4 bases and J lost 2 bases. Germline loops: CDR1 LNHDA, CDR2 SQIVND (reference sequence). This CDR3 spans 20 amino acids.

J is TRBJ1-1 and V is TRBV9; weak D call: TRBD1 (6 bases). V was pared by 4 bases and J by 1 base, with 17 bases between. CDR1 is SGDLS and CDR2 is YYNGEE in the germline V gene. This CDR3 has 16 amino acids. The chain's CDR3 is CASSITGYVWNTEAFF. The CDR3 nucleotides are TGTGCCAGCAGCATAACAGGGTACGTTTGGAACACTGAAGCTTTCTTT.

The CDR3 DNA reads TGCGCCAGCAGCCACGTTAGCGGGGGGGCCTACAATGAGCAGTTCTTC. Protein sequence: CASSHVSGGAYNEQFF. The chain uses TRBV4-1 and TRBJ2-1; TRBD2 matches at 11 bases. Germline V gene data show CDR1 as MGHRA and CDR2 as YSYEKL. The CDR3 runs 16 residues. The V gene end was trimmed by 3 bases and the J gene end by 2 bases; junction bases not matched to a gene: 3.

V gene TRBV30 combines with J gene TRBJ1-3; no clear D gene. Trimming took 2 bases from V and 0 from J, leaving 5 bases between them. Germline CDR1 and CDR2: GTSNPN and SVGIG (reference sequence). The CDR3 sequence is 13 residues long. The DNA for the CDR3 is TGTGCCTGGAGTCTGAGCTCTGGAAACACCATATATTTT. This encodes CAWSLSSGNTIYF.

J is TRBJ2-4 and V is TRBV30; D ambiguous. V lost 5 bases, J lost 8 bases, and 10 bases lay in between. The germline gives CDR1 GTSNPN, CDR2 SVGIG (reference sequence). The CDR3 sequence is 11 residues long. CDR3: CAWAESHIQYF. The CDR3 nucleotides read TGTGCCTGGGCGGAGAGTCACATTCAGTACTTC.

The genes are TRBV19 and TRBJ1-1; 8 nucleotides line up with TRBD1. This CDR3 contains 16 residues. Germline V gives CDR1 LNHDA, CDR2 SQIVND (reference sequence). V gave up 3 bases and J gave up 1 base; unmatched junction bases: 7. CDR3 sequence (DNA): TGTGCCAGTAGTATCCTACACGGGACAGGGAACACTGAAGCTTTCTTT. Translating gives CASSILHGTGNTEAFF.

The chain combines TRBV5-6 with TRBJ2-3; 10 bases map to TRBD1. The junction had 1 base not matched to a gene; V was cut back by 0 bases and J by 0 bases. CDR3 length: 16 amino acids. Per the germline V gene, CDR1 is SGHDT and CDR2 is YYEEEE. CDR3 sequence: CASSLGQGASTDTQYF. Here the CDR3 DNA reads TGTGCCAGCAGCTTGGGACAGGGGGCTAGCACAGATACGCAGTATTTT. Full variable domain (outside the CDR3, taken from reference TRBV5-6 and TRBJ2-3): DAGVTQSPTHLIKTRGQQVTLRCSPKSGHDTVSWYQQALGQGPQFIFQYYEEEERQRGNFPDRFSGHQFPNYSSELNVNALLLGDSALYLCASSLGQGASTDTQYFGPGTRLTVL.

The V and J genes are TRBV5-1 and TRBJ1-4; no definite D call. Germline assignment: CDR1 SGHRS and CDR2 YFSETQ. Trimming took off 4 bases at V and 0 bases at J, with 10 bases between the two ends. The CDR3 length is 15 residues. The CDR3 nucleotides are TGCGCCAGCAGCCCAGAGGATTCAACTAATGAAAAACTGTTTTTT. Translating it yields CASSPEDSTNEKLFF.

The chain combines TRBV28 with TRBJ2-5, with unresolved D. Trimming left V 7 bases short and J 3 bases short, with 12 bases between. CDR3 length equals 13 residues. Germline CDR1 and CDR2: MDHEN and SYDVKM. DNA of the CDR3: TGTGCCAGCACTGTTAGCCCAAAAGAGACCCAGTACTTC. Translated: CASTVSPKETQYF.

The chain combines TRBV18 with TRBJ1-1; the D gene is possibly TRBD1 (5 bases). V was clipped by 6 bases and J by 1 base, with 15 bases between them. This CDR3 is 15 amino acids long. From germline, CDR1 is KGHSH and CDR2 LQKENI. CDR3 coding DNA: TGTGCCAGCTCTTCCCTCGGGGGGAAGAACACTGAAGCTTTCTTT. This encodes CASSSLGGKNTEAFF.

The chain recombines TRBV11-3 with TRBJ2-1; 7 nucleotides agree with TRBD1. This CDR3 has 13 residues. Germline V gives CDR1 SGHNT, CDR2 YENEEA. J lost 7 bases, V lost 3 bases, and 3 bases had no gene match. DNA of the CDR3: TGTGCCAGCAGCTTGGGCAGGGGGAATGAGCAGTTCTTC. This codes for CASSLGRGNEQFF.

Comments on this clone: At the DNA level, this CDR3 is encoded by other sequences in the same sample as well. The chain employs TRBV7-9 and TRBJ1-1, with TRBD1 matching over 7 bases. Germline V gene lookup returns CDR1 SEHNR and CDR2 FQNEAQ (reference sequence). The trim removed 5 bases at V and 2 bases at J, leaving 2 bases unmatched. The CDR3 is 13 residues long. CDR3 in amino acids: CASSPGGNTEAFF. CDR3 in DNA: TGTGCCAGCAGCCCAGGGGGTAACACTGAAGCTTTCTTT.

The chain carries TRBV12-3 or TRBV12-4 and TRBJ2-7, with a tentative D call TRBD1 (5 bases). The CDR3 length is 13 residues. V was pared by 5 bases and J by 2 bases, with 10 bases between. The CDR3 reads CASSTGQPYEQYF. CDR3 DNA sequence: TGTGCCAGCAGTACAGGACAACCCTACGAGCAGTACTTC.

The chain links TRBV4-2 to TRBJ1-2; D gene unclear. Trimming stripped 0 bases from V and 3 bases from J, with 11 bases between. CDR1 is LGHNA and CDR2 is YNFKEQ in the germline V gene. The CDR3 consists of 15 residues. The CDR3 nucleotides read TGTGCCAGCAGCCAAGATCCCGCCAGCGACTATGGCTACACCTTC. Translating it yields CASSQDPASDYGYTF.

The rearrangement uses TRBV3-1 (or the pseudogene TRBV3-2) and TRBJ1-4, with 10 nucleotides matching TRBD1. V trimming: 1 base; J trimming: 4 bases; junction bases outside the gene matches: 0. Germline CDR1 and CDR2: LGHDT and YNNKEL (reference sequence). The CDR3 runs to 15 residues. The DNA of the CDR3 is TGTGCCAGCAGCCAAGGGGACAGGGGTAATGAAAAACTGTTTTTT. This sequence encodes CASSQGDRGNEKLFF.